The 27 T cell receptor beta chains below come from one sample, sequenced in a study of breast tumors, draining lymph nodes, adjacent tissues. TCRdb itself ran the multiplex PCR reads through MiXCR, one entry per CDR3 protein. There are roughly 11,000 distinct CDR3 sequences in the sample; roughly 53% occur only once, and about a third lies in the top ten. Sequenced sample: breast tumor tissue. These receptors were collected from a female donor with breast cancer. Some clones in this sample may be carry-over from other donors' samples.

The DNA for the CDR3 is TGCAGTGCCGCTTCCAGCCAGCCCTACGAGCAGTACTTC. Translating gives CSAASSQPYEQYF. The V and J genes are TRBV20-1 and TRBJ2-7, with D unresolved. Germline V gene sequence: CDR1 DFQATT, CDR2 SNEGSKA (reference sequence). This CDR3 spans 13 amino acids. The V gene lost 6 bases and the J gene lost 2 bases, with 14 bases spanning the gap.

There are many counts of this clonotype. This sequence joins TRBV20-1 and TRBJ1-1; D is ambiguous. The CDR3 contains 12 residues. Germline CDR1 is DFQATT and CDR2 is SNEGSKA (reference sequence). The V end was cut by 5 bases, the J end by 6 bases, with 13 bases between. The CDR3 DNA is TGCAGTGCTGACGGGGTAGGAGCTGAAGCTTTCTTT. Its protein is CSADGVGAEAFF.

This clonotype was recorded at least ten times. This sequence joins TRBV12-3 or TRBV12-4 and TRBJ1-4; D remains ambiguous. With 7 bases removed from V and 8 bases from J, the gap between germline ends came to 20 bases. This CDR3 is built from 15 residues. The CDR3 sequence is CASIFRNTKGEKLFF. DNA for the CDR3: TGTGCCAGCATCTTCCGGAACACTAAAGGGGAAAAACTGTTTTTT.

The CDR3 nucleotides read TGTGCCAGCAGCAACACAGGGGGCGCGGACACCATATATTTT. Protein sequence: CASSNTGGADTIYF. The chain links TRBV7-2 to TRBJ1-3; 9 bases are a match to TRBD1. Trimming at V came to 5 bases and at J to 8 bases, leaving 7 bases not matched to a gene. The CDR3 contains 14 residues. Germline V gene sequence: CDR1 SGHTA, CDR2 FQGNSA.

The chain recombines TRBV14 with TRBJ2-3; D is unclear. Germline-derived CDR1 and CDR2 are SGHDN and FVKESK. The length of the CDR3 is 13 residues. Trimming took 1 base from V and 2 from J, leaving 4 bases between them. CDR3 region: CASSQGYTDTQYF. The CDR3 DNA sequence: TGTGCCAGCAGCCAAGGATACACAGATACGCAGTATTTT.

CDR3 nucleotide sequence: TGCAGTGCCGGGACGGGACACTATAATTCACCCCTCCACTTT. Protein product: CSAGTGHYNSPLHF. J is TRBJ1-6 and V is TRBV20-1; D possibly corresponds to TRBD1 (6 bases). Trimming removed 6 bases from V and 3 bases from J, with 12 bases in between. Germline CDR1 DFQATT, CDR2 SNEGSKA (reference sequence). The CDR3 consists of 14 residues.

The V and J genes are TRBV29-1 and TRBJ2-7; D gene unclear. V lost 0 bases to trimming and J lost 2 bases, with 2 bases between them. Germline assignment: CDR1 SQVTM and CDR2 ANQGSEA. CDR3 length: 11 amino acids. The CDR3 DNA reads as TGCAGCGTTGAAGAGGCCTACGAGCAGTACTTC. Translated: CSVEEAYEQYF.

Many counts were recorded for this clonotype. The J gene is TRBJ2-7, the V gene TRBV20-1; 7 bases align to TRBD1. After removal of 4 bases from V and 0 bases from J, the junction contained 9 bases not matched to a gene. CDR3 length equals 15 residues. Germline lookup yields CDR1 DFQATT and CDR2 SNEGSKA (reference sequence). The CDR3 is CSAISPDRTSYEQYF. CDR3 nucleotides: TGCAGTGCTATTAGCCCGGACAGGACCTCCTACGAGCAGTACTTC.

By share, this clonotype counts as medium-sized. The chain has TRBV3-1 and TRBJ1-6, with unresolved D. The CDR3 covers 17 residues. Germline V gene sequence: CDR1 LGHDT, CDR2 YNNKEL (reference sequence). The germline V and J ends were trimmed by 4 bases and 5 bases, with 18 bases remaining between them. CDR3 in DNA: TGTGCCAGCAGCCCCGATCTCGTCGACGAGGATAATTCACCCCTCCACTTT. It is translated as CASSPDLVDEDNSPLHF.

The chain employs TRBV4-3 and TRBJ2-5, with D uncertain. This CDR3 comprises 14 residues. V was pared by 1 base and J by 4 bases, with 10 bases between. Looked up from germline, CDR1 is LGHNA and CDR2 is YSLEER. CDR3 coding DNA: TGCGCCAGCAGCCAAGGCCTTGTCTCAGAGACCCAGTACTTC. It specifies CASSQGLVSETQYF.

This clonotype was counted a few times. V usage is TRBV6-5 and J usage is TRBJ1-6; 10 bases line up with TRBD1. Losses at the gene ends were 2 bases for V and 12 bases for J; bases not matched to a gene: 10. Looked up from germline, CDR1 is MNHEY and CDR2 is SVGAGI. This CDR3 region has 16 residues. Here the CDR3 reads CASSYGETGGAEPLHF. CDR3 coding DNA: TGTGCCAGCAGTTACGGCGAGACAGGGGGCGCTGAACCCCTCCACTTT.

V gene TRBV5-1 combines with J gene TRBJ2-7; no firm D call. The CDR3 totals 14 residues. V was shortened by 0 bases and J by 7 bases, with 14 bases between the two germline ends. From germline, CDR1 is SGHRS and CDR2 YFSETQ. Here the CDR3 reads CASSLGFSPGEQYF. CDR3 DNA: TGCGCCAGCAGCTTGGGATTTTCCCCTGGGGAGCAGTACTTC.

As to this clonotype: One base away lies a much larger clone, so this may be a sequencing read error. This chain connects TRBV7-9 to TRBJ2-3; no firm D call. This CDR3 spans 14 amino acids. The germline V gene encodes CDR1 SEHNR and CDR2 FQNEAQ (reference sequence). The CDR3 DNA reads TGTGCCAGCAGCTCCCGACAACGCACAGATACGCAGTGTTTT. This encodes CASSSRQRTDTQCF.

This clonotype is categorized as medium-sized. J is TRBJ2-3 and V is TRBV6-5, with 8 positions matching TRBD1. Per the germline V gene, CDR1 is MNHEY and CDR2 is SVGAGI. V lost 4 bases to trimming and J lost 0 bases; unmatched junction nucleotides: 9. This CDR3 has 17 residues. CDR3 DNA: TGTGCCAGCAGTTTCCGACAGGGGAGTTATAGCACAGATACGCAGTATTTT. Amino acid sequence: CASSFRQGSYSTDTQYF.

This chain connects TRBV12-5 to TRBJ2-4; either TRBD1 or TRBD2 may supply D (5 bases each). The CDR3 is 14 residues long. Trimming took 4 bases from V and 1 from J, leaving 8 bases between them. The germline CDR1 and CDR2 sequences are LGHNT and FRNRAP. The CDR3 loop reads CASGSWGAKNIQYF. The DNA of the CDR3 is TGTGCTAGTGGTTCATGGGGGGCCAAAAACATTCAGTACTTC.

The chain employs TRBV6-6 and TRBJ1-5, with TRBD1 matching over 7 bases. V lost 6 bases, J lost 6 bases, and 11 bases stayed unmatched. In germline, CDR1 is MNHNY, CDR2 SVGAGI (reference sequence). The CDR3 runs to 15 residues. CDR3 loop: CASSHPGQSAQPQHF. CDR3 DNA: TGTGCCAGCAGCCACCCGGGACAGTCGGCTCAGCCCCAGCATTTT.

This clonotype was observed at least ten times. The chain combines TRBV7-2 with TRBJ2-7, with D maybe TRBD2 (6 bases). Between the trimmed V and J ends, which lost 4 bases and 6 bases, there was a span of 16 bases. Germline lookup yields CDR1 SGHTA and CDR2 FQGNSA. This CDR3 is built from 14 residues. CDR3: CASSSAILGGEQYF. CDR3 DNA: TGTGCCAGCAGCTCCGCGATCCTCGGGGGCGAGCAGTACTTC.

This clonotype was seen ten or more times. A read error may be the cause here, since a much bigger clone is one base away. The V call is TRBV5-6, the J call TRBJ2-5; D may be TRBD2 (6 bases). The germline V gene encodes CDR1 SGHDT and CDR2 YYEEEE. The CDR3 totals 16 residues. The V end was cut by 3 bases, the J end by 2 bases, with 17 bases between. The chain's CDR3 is CASSYRTTGYQETQYF. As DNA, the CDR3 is TGTGCCAGCAGCTACAGGACTACCGGTTATCAAGAGACCCAGTACTTC.

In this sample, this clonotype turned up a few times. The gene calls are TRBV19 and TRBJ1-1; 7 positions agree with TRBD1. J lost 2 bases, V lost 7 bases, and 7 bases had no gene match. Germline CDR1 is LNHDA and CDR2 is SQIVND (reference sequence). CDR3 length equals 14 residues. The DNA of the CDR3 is TGTGCCAGTATTAACAGGGGCCAAAACACTGAAGCTTTCTTT. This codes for CASINRGQNTEAFF.

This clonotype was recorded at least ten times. CDR3 sequence reads: CASSLVVGSNEKLFF. In DNA form, the CDR3 reads TGTGCCAGCAGCTTAGTTGTCGGGTCTAATGAAAAACTGTTTTTT. The genes are TRBV7-2 and TRBJ1-4; no clear D gene. V was trimmed by 1 base and J by 3 bases, leaving 9 bases between them. Germline V gene sequence: CDR1 SGHTA, CDR2 FQGNSA. This CDR3 is built from 15 residues.

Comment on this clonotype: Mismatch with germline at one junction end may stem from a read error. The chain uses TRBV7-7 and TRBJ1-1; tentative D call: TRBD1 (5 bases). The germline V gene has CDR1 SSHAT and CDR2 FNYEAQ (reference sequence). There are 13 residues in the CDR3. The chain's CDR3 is CASSRDLNTEAFF. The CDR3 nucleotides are TGTGCTAGCAGCCGGGACCTAAACACTGAAGCTTTCTTT.

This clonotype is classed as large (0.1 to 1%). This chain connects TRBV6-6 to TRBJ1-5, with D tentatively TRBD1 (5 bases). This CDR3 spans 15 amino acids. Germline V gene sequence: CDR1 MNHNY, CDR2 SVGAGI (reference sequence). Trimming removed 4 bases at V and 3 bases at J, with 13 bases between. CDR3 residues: CASSSRQGSNQPQHF. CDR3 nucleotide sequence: TGTGCCAGCAGTTCACGTCAGGGTTCCAATCAGCCCCAGCATTTT.

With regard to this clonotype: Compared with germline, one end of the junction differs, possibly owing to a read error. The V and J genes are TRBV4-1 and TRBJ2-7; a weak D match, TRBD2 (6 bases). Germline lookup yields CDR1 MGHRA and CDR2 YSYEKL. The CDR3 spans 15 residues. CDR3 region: CAGSQAIGGSYEQYF. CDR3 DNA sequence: TGCGCCGGCAGCCAAGCGATCGGGGGCTCCTACGAGCAGTACTTC.

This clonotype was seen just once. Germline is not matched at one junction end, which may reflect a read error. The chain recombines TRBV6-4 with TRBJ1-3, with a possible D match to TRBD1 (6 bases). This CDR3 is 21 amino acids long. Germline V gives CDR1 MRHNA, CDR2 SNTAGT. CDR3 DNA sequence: TGTGCCAGCAGTGCCACCGACTTCCAGGACAGCAAACAGTTGTGTAGGAACACCATACATTTT. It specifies CASSATDFQDSKQLCRNTIHF.

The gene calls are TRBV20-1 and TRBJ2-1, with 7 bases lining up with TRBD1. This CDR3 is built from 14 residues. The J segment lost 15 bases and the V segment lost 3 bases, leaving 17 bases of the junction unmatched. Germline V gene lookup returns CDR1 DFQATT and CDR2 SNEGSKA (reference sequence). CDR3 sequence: CSARALLIPTGPFF. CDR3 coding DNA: TGCAGTGCTAGGGCTCTCCTAATTCCGACAGGGCCGTTCTTC.

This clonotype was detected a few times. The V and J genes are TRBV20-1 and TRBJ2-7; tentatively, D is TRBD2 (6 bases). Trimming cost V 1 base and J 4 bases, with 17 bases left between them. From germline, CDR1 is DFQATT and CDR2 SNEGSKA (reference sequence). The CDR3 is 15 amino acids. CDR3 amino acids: CSARGDTGEGYEQYF. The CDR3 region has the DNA TGCAGTGCTAGAGGTGACACGGGAGAGGGGTACGAGCAGTACTTC.

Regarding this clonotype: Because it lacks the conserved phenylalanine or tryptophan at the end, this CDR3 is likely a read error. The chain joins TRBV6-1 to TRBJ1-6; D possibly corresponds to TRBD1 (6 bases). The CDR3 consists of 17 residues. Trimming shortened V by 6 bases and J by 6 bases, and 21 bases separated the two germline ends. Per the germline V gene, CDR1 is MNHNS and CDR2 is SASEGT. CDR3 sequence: CASSQAPTGILNSPLHL. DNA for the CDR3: TGTGCCAGCAGCCAAGCCCCAACAGGGATACTTAATTCACCCCTCCACCTT.